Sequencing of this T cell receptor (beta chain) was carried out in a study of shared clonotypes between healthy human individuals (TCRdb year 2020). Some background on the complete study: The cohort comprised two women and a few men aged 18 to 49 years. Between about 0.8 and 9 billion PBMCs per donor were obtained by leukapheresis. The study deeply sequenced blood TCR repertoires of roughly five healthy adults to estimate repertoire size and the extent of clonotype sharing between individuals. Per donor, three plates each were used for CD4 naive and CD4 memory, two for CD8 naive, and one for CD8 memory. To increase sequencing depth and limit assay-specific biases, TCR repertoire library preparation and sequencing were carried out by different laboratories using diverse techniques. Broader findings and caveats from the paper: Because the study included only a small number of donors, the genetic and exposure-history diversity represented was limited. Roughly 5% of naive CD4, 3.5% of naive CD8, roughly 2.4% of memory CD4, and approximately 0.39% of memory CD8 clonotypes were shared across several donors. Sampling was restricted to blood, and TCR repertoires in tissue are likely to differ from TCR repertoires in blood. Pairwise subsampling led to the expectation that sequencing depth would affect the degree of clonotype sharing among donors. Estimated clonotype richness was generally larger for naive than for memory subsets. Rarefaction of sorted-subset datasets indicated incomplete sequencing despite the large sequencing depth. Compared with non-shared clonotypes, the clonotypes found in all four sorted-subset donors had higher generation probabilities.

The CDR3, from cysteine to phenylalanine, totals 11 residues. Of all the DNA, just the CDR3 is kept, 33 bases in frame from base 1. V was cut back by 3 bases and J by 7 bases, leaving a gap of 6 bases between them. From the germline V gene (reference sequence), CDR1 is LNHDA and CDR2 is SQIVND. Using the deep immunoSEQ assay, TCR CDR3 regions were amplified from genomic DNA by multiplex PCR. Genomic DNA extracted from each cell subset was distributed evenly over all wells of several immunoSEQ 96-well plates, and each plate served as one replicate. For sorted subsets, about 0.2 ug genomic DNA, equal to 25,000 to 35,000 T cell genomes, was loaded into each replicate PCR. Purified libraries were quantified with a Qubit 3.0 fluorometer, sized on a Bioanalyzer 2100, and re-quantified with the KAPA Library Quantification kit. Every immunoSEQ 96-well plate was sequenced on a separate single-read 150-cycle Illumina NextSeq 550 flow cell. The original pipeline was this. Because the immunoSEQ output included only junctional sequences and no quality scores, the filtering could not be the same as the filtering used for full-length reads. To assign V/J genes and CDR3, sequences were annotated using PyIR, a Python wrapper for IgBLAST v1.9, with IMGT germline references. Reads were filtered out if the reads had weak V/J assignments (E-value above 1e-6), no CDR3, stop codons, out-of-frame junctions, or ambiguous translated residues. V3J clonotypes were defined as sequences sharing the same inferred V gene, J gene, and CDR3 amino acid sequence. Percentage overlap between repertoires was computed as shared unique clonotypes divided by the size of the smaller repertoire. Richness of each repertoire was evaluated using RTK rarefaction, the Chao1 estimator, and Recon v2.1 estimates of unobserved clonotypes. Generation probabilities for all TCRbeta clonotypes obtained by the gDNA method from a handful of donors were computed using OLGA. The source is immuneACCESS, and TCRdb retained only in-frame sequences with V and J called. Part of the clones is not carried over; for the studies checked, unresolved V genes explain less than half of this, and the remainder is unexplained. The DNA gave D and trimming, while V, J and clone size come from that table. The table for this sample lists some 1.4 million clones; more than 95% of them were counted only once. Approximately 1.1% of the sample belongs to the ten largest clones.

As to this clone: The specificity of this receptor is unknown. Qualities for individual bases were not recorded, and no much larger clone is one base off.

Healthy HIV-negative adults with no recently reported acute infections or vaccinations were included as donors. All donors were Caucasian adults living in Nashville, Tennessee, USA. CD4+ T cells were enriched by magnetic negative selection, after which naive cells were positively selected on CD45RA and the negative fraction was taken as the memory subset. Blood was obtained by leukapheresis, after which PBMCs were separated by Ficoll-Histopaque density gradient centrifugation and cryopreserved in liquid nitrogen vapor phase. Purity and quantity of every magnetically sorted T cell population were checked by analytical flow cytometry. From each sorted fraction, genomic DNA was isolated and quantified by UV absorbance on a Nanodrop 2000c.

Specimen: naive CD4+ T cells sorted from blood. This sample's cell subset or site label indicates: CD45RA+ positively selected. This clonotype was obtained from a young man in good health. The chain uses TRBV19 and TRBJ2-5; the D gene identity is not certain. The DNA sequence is TGTGCCAGTAGTATCAAGGGGACCCAGTACTTC. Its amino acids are CASSIKGTQYF.